This T cell receptor (beta chain) comes out of a study of cytomegalovirus exposure and HLA in healthy donors (dated by TCRdb to about 2017). Turning to the overall study: An earlier analysis of approximately 640 of the donors reported 250 to 350 Gb of sequence data and roughly 110 million unique TCR beta sequences from about 180 million T cells. An early release covering 500 to 750 HLA-typed donors comprised 250 to 350 gigabases of sequencing data and tens of millions of unique TCR sequences. In a later analysis, previously published TCR beta repertoires from several hundred donors were re-analyzed and high-resolution HLA genotyping was added so that TCR occurrence patterns could be studied. Rather than using new phenotypic data, the later analysis identified candidate immune exposures from TCR beta sequences and from how often those sequences occurred across donors. In addition to the first cohort of about 650 subjects, a separate validation cohort of under 150 different subjects was used. Both class I and class II loci were covered by HLA typing, at four-digit resolution. The study aimed to test whether signatures of past pathogen exposure could be identified by cataloging public T cell receptors. Typing coverage differed by locus: A, B, C, DRB1 and DQB1 were typed in about 620-630 donors, DQA1 in 500 to 550, DPA1 in 600 to 610, and DPB1 in just under 480. The study profiled the T cell repertoires of hundreds of subjects by immunosequencing and related them to cytomegalovirus serostatus. A later genetic analysis took genome-wide SNP genotypes for about 55% of the 666 donors and used that subset as a discovery cohort. All discovery cohort repertoires had been generated on a single sequencing platform. Roughly five DR-DQ haplotypes were treated as single units for association and clustering because of strong linkage in the cohort. Across some 400 genotyped donors of the cohort, an average of about 220,000 unique TCR beta nucleotide sequences per donor were sequenced, and approximately 17% of those sequences were non-productive. In an earlier analysis of roughly 580 of the donors, high-throughput TCR beta sequencing was used to judge whether each TCR beta V gene segment behaved as functional or pseudogenic. Donor age, sex, ethnicity and CMV serostatus were compiled alongside the repertoire data. To predict cytomegalovirus infection status, the study combined high-throughput TCR immunosequencing, statistical association of individual TCRs with disease status, and machine learning. Of the 398 genotyped donors, more than 75% were placed in the genetic ancestry cluster associated with self-reported Caucasian donors. What the authors observed across the whole study: For the cohort, immune exposure information was limited to CMV serostatus. Because HLA typing was unavailable for some donors at each locus, only the typed subset was used in association tests. In a later analysis, about 17,000 TCR beta sequences were associated with specific HLA alleles at a false discovery rate of 0.05. The classifier was reported to diagnose cytomegalovirus status with high specificity and sensitivity in both the original cohort and the validation cohort. A total of 150 or so TCR beta chains were listed by the study as associated with cytomegalovirus. Presence/absence analyses assumed roughly uniform sequencing depth across donors, an assumption that may not hold. According to the authors, the approach could potentially be generalized to other disease states and immunological phenotypes. A further reported finding was that TCR beta sequences accurately predicted the HLA-A and HLA-B alleles for most subjects in the first cohort. According to a later analysis, parvovirus B19, influenza, CMV and Epstein-Barr virus appeared linked to several top co-occurrence clusters. Some IMGT-functional V segments, including TRBV6-2 and TRBV6-3, could not be distinguished by the 87-base-pair reads and were therefore excluded. In vitro tests confirmed that a few of the cytomegalovirus-associated TCR beta chains recognize cytomegalovirus antigens. A later genetic analysis reported fewer N-insertions in productive TCRs among donors in an Asian-associated ancestry cluster than the roughly 670-donor mean. Linkage disequilibrium might explain the correlated functional status among segregating V segments, but an unknown experimental factor could not be ruled out. Because counts were too low, more than 15 rarely observed V segments, including chromosome 9 orphons, were excluded from the earlier analysis of fewer than 650 of the donors. In a later analysis, the rate of TCR association differed among HLA loci, with DRB1 alleles having the most associated TCRs and HLA-C alleles having the fewest. When HLA alleles, especially DR and DQ, strongly co-occurred, TCR associations were difficult to assign to individual alleles. In this cohort, only TCR beta chains were sequenced, and detectable features were limited by the absence of alpha or paired-chain data. While some public TCRs were present in many individuals, most TCR sequences turned up only very rarely across donors. According to a later analysis, most CMV-associated TCR beta chains appeared to be HLA-restricted, and the HLA associations seemed to be driven largely by CMV exposure. In a later genetic analysis, a missense DCLRE1C variant was associated with V-gene and J-gene trimming of TCR beta chains, and the association was replicated in an independent cohort. In a later analysis, HLA-associated TCR beta chains were found to be more clonally expanded and to have lower generation probabilities than equally common non-associated chains. Broadly in line with IMGT annotations, most TCR beta V segments showed up in productive rearrangements about 87% or about 30% of the time in an earlier analysis of several hundred of the donors. A cluster of highly shared sequence variants was judged likely to be a technical artifact of the sequencing pipeline.

The cohort was made up of 650 to 700 healthy bone marrow donors. Cohort members were all nominally healthy when sampled, although unrecorded immune exposures were likely present. The donor tested CMV seronegative, placing the donor among the roughly 400 seronegative members of the cohort. A peripheral blood sample was provided by each donor, and peripheral blood mononuclear cells were used for TCR beta sequencing. The Qiagen DNeasy Blood Extraction Kit was used to extract genomic DNA from the blood cell samples. To prepare the library, the immunoSEQ multiplex PCR assay was applied. A mixture of 60 forward primers for TCR Vbeta segments and 13 reverse primers for TCR Jbeta segments was used in the multiplex PCR. A multiplex PCR assay on genomic DNA amplified the CDR3 region of rearranged TCR beta genes. On the Illumina HiSeq System, the amplified TCR beta libraries were sequenced as 87-base-pair reads. The study's processing was this. A later analysis tallied approximately 87 million unique TCR beta chains across the approximately 670 repertoires, and around 10 million of those chains were shared by two or more donors. A nearest-neighbor algorithm error-corrected the raw reads and collapsed the reads into unique sequences, merging closely related sequences to remove PCR and sequencing errors. V, D and J gene segments were assigned by aligning CDR3 sequences to IMGT reference sequences. For a sequence to be retained, a match of at least six nucleotides was required to both a V gene segment and a J gene segment. Rearrangements were called productive when the CDR3 lacked stop codons and stayed in frame with V and J; all others were non-productive. CDR3 was defined according to IMGT convention as the region running from the second conserved V-encoded cysteine to the conserved J-encoded phenylalanine. The earlier analysis of 550 to 650 of the donors excluded any sequence lacking an unambiguous match to a single V gene segment. An earlier analysis of around 600 of the donors classified V segments as functional when productive rearrangements were above 56.7% and as segregating when the standard deviation between donors was above 5%. A statistical classification framework was built for diagnosing cytomegalovirus status from the catalog of TCR beta chain sequences. In a later analysis, TCR nucleotide sequences were compared against IMGT/GENE-DB human TR gene sequences so that V and J genes could be assigned. Using the TCRdist pipeline, a later analysis assigned CDR3 sequences along with most-parsimonious VDJ recombination scenarios. In a later analysis, each TCR beta chain was defined by its CDR3 amino acid sequence together with its V-gene family, and reads without a unique V-gene family were excluded. A later analysis removed 550 to 700 highly shared, low-generation-probability nucleotide sequences to deal with suspected cross-contamination and a sequencing artifact. A later analysis calculated a clonal expansion index for each public chain from normalized within-repertoire ranks of inferred template counts. In a later analysis, generation probabilities were computed with a VDJ recombination model fitted to out-of-frame rearrangements, and the resulting probabilities were checked against IGoR. A later analysis scored TCR-TCR, TCR-HLA and TCR-CMV co-occurrence with hypergeometric tests, applying a repertoire-size bias correction to TCR pairs. False discovery rates were estimated in a later analysis by permuting HLA or CMV assignments 20 times. In a later analysis, co-occurring TCRs were grouped using DBSCAN, and TCRdist sequence similarity was added for clustering within HLA-allele-positive subsets. Repertoires with fewer than 30,000 or more than 120,000 public chains, plus five repertoires with anomalous nucleotide sharing, were excluded from co-occurrence clustering. TCRdb's version of the immuneACCESS table is confined to in-frame rearrangements and falls short of the full clone set. An unresolved V gene accounts for under half of the shortfall where checked; the remainder is of unknown origin. D and trimming were read from the DNA, whereas the V and J calls and clone size are those reported in that table. For this sample there are 200,000 to 250,000 clones; about 78% appear just once. The ten largest clones take up less than 4.5% of the sample.

The germline V gene specifies KGHSH as CDR1 and LQKENI as CDR2. Including the terminal cysteine and phenylalanine, the CDR3 comprises 13 residues. Only CDR3 DNA is held: 39 bases, read in frame from base 1. Relative to germline, V is 8 bases shorter and J is 2 bases shorter, with 10 bases between their ends. As to this clone: It has no known antigen specificity. There are no base qualities to consult, and no much larger clone falls within one base.

This sequence was found in a male donor in good health and CMV-seronegative. Material: PBMCs. The chain links TRBV18 with TRBJ1-5; tentative D gene TRBD1, with 6 bases matching. In nucleotides, the sequence is TGTGCCAGCGCGGACAGCGGCAATCAGCCCCAGCATTTT. It specifies CASADSGNQPQHF.